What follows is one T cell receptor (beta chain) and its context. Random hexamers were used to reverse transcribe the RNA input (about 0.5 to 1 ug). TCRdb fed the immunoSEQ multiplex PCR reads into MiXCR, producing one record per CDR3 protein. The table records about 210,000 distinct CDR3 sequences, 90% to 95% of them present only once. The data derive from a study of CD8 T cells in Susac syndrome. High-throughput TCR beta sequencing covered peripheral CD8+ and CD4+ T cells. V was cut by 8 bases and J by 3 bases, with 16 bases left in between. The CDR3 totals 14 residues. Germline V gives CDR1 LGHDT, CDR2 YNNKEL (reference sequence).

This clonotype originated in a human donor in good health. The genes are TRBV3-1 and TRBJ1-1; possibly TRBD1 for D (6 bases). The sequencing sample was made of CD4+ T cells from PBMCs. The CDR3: CASGVRGEYTEAFF. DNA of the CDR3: TGTGCCAGCGGGGTGAGGGGGGAGTACACTGAAGCTTTCTTT.